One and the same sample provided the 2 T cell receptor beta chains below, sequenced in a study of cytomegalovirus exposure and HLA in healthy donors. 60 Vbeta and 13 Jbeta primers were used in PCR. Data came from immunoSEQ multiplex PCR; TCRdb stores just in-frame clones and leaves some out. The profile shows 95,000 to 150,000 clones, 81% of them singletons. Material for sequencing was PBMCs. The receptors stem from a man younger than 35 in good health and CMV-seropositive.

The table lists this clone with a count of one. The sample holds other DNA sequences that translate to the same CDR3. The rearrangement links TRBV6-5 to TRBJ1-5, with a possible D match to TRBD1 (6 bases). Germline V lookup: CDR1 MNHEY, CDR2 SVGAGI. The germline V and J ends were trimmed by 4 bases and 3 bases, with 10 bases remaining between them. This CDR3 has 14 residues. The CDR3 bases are TGTGCCAGCAGTTCGGGACAAAACAATCAGCCCCAGCATTTT. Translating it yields CASSSGQNNQPQHF.

The DNA for the CDR3 is TGTGCCTGGAGAGAGGGGGCTGGATACGAGCAGTACTTC. Amino acid sequence: CAWREGAGYEQYF. V gene TRBV30 combines with J gene TRBJ2-7; 7 bases align to TRBD1. J lost 4 bases, V lost 3 bases, and 6 bases had no gene match. In germline, CDR1 is GTSNPN, CDR2 SVGIG (reference sequence). There are 13 residues in the CDR3. The full variable domain, rest sourced from reference TRBV30 and TRBJ2-7, is SQTIHQWPATLVQPVGSPLSLECTVEGTSNPNLYWYRQAAGRGLQLLFYSVGIGQISSEVPQNLSASRPQDRQFILSSKKLLLSDSGFYLCAWREGAGYEQYFGPGTRLTVT.